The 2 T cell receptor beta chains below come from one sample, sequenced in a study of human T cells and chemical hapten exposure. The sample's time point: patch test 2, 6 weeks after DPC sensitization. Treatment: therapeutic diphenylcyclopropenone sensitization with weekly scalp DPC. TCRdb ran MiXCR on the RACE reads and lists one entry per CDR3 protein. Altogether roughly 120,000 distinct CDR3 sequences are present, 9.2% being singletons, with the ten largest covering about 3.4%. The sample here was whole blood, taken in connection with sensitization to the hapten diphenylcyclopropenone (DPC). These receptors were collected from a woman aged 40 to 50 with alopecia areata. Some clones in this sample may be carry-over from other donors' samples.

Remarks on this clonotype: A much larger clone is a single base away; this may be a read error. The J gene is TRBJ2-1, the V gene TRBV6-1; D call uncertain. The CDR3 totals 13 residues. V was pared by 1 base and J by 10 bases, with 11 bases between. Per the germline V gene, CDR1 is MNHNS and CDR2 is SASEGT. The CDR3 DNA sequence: TGTGCCAGCAGTGAAGGTCCTGTCAGGGAGCAGTTCTTC. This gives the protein CASSEGPVREQFF.

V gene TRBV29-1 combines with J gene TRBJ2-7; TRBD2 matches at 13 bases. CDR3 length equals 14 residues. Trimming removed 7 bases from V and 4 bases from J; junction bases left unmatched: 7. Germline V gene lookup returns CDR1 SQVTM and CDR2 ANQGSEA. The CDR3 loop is CSGTSGGAGYEQYF. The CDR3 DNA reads TGCAGCGGTACTAGCGGGGGGGCCGGGTACGAGCAGTACTTC.